This record concerns one TCR beta chain sequence. Its antigen is still unknown. The record has no base qualities; no much larger clone is one base away. The TCR beta CDR3 regions were amplified from RNA transcripts. The first round of RT-PCR for the TCR CDR3 was performed with the HTBI primer set and the Qiagen OneStep RT-PCR kit. Libraries were constructed in a second round of multiplex PCR, after which size selection and purification were performed. The libraries were sequenced on an Illumina HiSeq2000 using paired-end 100 bp reads. The authors processed their data as follows. Raw data were processed with SOAPnuke, discarding reads with adapters, uncalled bases, mean Phred below 15, or no exact constant-primer or identifier match. High-quality paired reads were merged with COPE v1.2.5, and unique nucleotide sequences were defined as clonotypes. Clonotypes were aligned to IMGT TRBV, TRBD and TRBJ reference segments using MiTCR v1.1. The analysis was restricted to V-J combinations with a frequency above 0.0001, which together covered 99% to 99.2% of the repertoires. The TCS score was defined as the ratio of F50 (clonal expansion) to E x V (chaos), calculated using BLOSUM62-based TCRdist between CDR3 peptides within each V-J. Welch's t-statistics and random forest reduced fewer than 550 V-J features to fewer than 15, which were used in a naive Bayes classifier (R e1071). The Morisita-Horn index was used to measure how similar the thyroid and blood repertoires were. TCRdb reanalyzed the raw reads on its own, using fastp at Q25 for trimming and MiXCR for clone calling, and kept in-frame beta chains. Rows matching on CDR3 protein sequence are summarized as one entry with the most common DNA and genes. None of the V and J calls come from the authors' own analysis; TCRdb made them. This sample has hundreds of thousands of distinct CDR3 sequences in its table, and 45% of those were observed once. The top ten clones comprise less than 8.5% of the sample.

Exclusion was applied to patients with uncontrolled infections, other autoimmune diseases, pregnancy or lactation. Clinical symptoms, serum thyroxine and TRAb, thyroid ultrasound, and orbital computed tomography formed the basis for the diagnoses. Trizol reagent was used to extract total RNA, and RNA quality was then checked on an Agilent 2100 Bioanalyzer. This sample is part of a study of T cells in Graves' hyperthyroidism and ophthalmopathy (dated by TCRdb to about 2019). Regarding the complete study: To identify TCR V-J signatures that set the groups apart, the researchers used a discovery cohort of 100 patients, made up of 43 with Graves' ophthalmopathy and 57 with stable Graves' hyperthyroidism. An independent validation cohort of fewer than 20 hyperthyroidism patients and approximately 16 patients who later progressed to ophthalmopathy tested prospective prediction of ophthalmopathy. The approximately 100 discovery patients were randomly divided into training and test sets at a 7:3 ratio. In about six Graves' hyperthyroidism patients, the study also compared T-cell repertoires from thyroid tissue with T-cell repertoires from blood. After blood sampling, hyperthyroidism patients were treated with methimazole at a starting dose of 30 mg daily, and ophthalmopathy patients were treated with high-dose intravenous methylprednisolone. TCR Vbeta CDR3 sequencing of roughly 140 peripheral blood samples (more than 40 ophthalmopathy, approximately 80 hyperthyroidism and roughly 17 progressor patients) is reported in the paper. What the work shows at the level of the full study, not this receptor alone: Most expanded thyroid clonotypes (frequency above 0.001) were also found in blood, which suggests that blood repertoires may mirror thyroid immune responses. In validation, the model predicted progression to ophthalmopathy a median of around 6.5 months before onset, with roughly 71% sensitivity and around 76% specificity. Ophthalmopathy was separated from stable hyperthyroidism by a 13 V-J signature model, with 85% to 90% sensitivity and approximately 81% specificity obtained in cross-validation and 80%/75% obtained in testing. No statistical method was used to set the sample size in advance, and investigators knew the group allocation.

The CDR1 and CDR2 encoded by the germline V gene (reference sequence) are DFQATT and SNEGSKA. There are 15 amino acids in the CDR3, from cysteine to phenylalanine inclusive. The entry retains the CDR3 DNA only, 45 bases that are in frame from base 1. Trimming accounts for 3 bases at V and 3 bases at J, while the number of junction bases matched to no gene is 7. Source material: peripheral blood or thyroid tissue (not recorded which). Recombination linked TRBV20-1 to TRBJ2-3; 9 nucleotides in the junction match TRBD2. The receptor was derived from an adult man with Graves' disease, either hyperthyroidism or ophthalmopathy (not recorded which). CDR3 reads: CSASRLAGRTDTQYF. The DNA is as follows: TGCAGTGCTAGTAGGCTAGCGGGGAGGACAGATACGCAGTATTTT.